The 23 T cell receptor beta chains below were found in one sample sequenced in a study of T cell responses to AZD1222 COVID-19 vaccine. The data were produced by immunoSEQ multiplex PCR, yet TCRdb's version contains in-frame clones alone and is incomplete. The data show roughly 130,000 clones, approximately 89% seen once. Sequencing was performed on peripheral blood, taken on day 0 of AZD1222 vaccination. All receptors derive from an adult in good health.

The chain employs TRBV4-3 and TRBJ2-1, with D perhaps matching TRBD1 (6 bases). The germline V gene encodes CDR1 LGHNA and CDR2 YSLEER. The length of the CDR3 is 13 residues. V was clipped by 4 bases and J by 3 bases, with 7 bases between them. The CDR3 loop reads CASSPGHYNEQFF. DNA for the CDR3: TGCGCCAGCAGCCCGGGACACTACAATGAGCAGTTCTTC.

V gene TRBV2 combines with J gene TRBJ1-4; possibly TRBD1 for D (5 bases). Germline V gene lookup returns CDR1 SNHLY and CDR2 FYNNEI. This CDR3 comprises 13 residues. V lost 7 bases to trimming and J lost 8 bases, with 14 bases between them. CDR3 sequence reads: CASTGTSPEKLFF. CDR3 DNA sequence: TGTGCCAGCACCGGGACGTCGCCAGAAAAACTGTTTTTT.

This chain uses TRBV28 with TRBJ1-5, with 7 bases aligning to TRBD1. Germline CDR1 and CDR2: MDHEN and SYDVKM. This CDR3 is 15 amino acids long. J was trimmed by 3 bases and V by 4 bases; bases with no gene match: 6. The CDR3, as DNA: TGTGCCAGCAGTTCAGCCGACAGGGACAATCAGCCCCAGCATTTT. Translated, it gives CASSSADRDNQPQHF.

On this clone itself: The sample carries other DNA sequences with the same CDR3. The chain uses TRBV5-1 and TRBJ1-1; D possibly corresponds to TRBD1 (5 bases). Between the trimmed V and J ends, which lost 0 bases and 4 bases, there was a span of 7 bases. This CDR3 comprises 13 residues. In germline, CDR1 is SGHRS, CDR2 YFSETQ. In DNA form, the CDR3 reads TGCGCCAGCAGCTTGGAGGGGAGCACTGAAGCTTTCTTT. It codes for CASSLEGSTEAFF.

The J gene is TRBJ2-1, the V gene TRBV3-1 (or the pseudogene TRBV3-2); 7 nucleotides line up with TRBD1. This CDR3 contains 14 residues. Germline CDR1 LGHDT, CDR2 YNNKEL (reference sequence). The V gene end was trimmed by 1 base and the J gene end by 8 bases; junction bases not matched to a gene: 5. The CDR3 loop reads CASSQANRGDEQFF. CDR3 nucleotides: TGTGCCAGCAGCCAAGCCAACAGGGGAGATGAGCAGTTCTTC.

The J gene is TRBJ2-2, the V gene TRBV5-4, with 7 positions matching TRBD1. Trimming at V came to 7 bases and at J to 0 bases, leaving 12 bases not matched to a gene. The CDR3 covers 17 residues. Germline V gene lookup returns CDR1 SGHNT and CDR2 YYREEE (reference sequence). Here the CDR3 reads CASHRTGRRPNTGELFF. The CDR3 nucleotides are TGTGCCAGCCACCGGACAGGCCGTAGACCGAACACCGGGGAGCTGTTTTTT.

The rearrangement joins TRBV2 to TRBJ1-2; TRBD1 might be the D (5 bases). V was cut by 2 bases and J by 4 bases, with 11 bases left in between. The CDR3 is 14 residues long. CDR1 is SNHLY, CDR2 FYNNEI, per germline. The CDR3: CASSESGRGYGYTF. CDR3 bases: TGTGCCAGCAGTGAATCAGGGCGAGGCTATGGCTACACCTTC.

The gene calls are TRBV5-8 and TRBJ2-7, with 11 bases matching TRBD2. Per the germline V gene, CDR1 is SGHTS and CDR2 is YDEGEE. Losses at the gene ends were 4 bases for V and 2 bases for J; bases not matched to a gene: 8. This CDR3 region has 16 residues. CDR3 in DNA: TGTGCCAGCAGCCCAGCTTCTAGCGGGGGGACCTACGAGCAGTACTTC. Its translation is CASSPASSGGTYEQYF.

CDR3 bases: TGCGCCAGCAGCTTGGGAGCTGGGACGGCCCAAGAGACCCAGTACTTC. Its translation: CASSLGAGTAQETQYF. This sequence joins TRBV5-1 and TRBJ2-5; D may correspond to TRBD1 or TRBD2 (5 bases each). V was shortened by 0 bases and J by 1 base, with 13 bases between the two germline ends. Germline assignment: CDR1 SGHRS and CDR2 YFSETQ. This CDR3 spans 16 amino acids.

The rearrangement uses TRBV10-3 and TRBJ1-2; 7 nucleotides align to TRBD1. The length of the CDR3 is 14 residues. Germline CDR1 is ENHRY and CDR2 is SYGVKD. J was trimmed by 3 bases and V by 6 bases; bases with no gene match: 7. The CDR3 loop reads CAIREGASYYGYTF. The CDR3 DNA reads TGTGCCATCAGGGAGGGGGCTTCTTACTATGGCTACACCTTC.

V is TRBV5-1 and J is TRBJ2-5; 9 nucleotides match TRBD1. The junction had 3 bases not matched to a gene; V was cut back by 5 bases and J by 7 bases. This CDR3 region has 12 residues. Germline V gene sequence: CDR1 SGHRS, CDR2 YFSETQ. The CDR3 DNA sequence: TGCGCCAGCAGAGAGACAGGGGGGACCCAGTACTTC. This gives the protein CASRETGGTQYF.

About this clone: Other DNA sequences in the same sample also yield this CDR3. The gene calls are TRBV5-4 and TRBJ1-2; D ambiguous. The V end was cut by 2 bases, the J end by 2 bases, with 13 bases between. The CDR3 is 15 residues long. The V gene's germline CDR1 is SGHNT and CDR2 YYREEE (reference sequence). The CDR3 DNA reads TGTGCCAGCAGCTTAGGGTTCGGGTCGAACTATGGCTACACCTTC. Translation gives CASSLGFGSNYGYTF.

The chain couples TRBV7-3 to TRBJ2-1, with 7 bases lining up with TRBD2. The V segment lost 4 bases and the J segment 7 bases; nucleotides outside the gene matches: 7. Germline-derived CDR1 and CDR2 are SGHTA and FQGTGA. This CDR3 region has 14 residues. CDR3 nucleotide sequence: TGTGCCAGCAGCTCCGGCGGGAGAAGTAATGAGCAGTTCTTC. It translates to CASSSGGRSNEQFF.

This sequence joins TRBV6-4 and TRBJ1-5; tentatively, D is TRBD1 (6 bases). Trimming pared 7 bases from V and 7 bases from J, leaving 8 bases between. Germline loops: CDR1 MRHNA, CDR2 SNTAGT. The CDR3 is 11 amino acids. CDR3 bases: TGTGCCAGCAACAGGGACCAGCCCCAGCATTTT. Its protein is CASNRDQPQHF.

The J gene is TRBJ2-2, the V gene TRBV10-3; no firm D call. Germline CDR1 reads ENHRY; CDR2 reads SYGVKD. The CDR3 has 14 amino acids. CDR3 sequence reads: CAVHGPSNTGELFF. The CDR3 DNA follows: TGTGCTGTTCACGGGCCATCGAACACCGGGGAGCTGTTTTTT.

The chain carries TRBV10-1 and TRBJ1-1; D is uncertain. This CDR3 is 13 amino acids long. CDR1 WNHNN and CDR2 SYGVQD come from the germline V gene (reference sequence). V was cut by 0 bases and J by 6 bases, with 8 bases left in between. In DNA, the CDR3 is TGCGCCAGCAGTGAGTCCCGGTCCGCTGAAGCTTTCTTT. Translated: CASSESRSAEAFF.

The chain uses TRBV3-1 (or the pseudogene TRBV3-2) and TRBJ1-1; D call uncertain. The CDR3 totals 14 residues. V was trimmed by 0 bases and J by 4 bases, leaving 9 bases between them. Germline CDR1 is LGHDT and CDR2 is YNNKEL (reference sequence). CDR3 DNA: TGTGCCAGCAGCCAAGAAGGGTCGGGCACTGAAGCTTTCTTT. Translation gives CASSQEGSGTEAFF.

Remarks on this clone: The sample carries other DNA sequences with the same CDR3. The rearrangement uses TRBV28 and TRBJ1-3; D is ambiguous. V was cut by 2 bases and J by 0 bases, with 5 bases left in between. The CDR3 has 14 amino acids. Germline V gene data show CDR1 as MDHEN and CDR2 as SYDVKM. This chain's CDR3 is CASSLPTSGNTIYF. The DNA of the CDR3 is TGTGCCAGCAGTTTACCGACCTCTGGAAACACCATATATTTT.

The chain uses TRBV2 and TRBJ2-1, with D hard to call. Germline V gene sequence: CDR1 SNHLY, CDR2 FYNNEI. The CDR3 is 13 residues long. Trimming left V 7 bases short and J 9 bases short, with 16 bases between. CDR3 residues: CASNRDWNVEQFF. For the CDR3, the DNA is TGTGCCAGCAATCGAGACTGGAATGTTGAGCAGTTCTTC. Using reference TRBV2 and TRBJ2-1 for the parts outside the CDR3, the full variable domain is EPEVTQTPSHQVTQMGQEVILRCVPISNHLYFYWYRQILGQKVEFLVSFYNNEISEKSEIFDDQFSVERPDGSNFTLKIRSTKLEDSAMYFCASNRDWNVEQFFGPGTRLTVL.

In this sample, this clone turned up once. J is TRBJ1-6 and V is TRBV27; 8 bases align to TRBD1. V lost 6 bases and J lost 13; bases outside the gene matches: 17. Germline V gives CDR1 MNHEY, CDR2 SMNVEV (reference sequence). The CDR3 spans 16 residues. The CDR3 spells CASSSPAVRGRAPLHF. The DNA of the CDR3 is TGTGCCAGCAGCTCCCCCGCCGTCAGGGGGCGGGCGCCCCTCCACTTT.

The chain's CDR3 is CASSGSGNHQPQHF. The CDR3 DNA sequence: TGTGCCAGCAGCGGATCGGGAAACCATCAGCCCCAGCATTTT. The chain employs TRBV7-9 and TRBJ1-5; no clear D. V lost 5 bases and J 5 bases, leaving 13 bases between the germline ends. The CDR3 runs to 14 residues. Germline assignment: CDR1 SEHNR and CDR2 FQNEAQ (reference sequence).

The CDR3 protein is CASRRQGSPGNTIYF. As DNA, the CDR3 is TGTGCCAGCAGAAGACAGGGCTCCCCTGGAAACACCATATATTTT. The chain uses TRBV7-9 and TRBJ1-3; 7 bases agree with TRBD1. V dropped 6 bases and J dropped 2; count of bases not matched to a gene: 7. The CDR3 sequence is 15 residues long. Germline V lookup: CDR1 SEHNR, CDR2 FQNEAQ (reference sequence).

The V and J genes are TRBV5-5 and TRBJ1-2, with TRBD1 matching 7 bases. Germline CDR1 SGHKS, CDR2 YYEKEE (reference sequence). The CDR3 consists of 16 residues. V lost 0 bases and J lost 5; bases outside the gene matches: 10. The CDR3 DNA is TGTGCCAGCAGCTTGGGGTCTGCAGGGGGGATGTATGGCTACACCTTC. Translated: CASSLGSAGGMYGYTF.